This T cell receptor beta chain was recorded in a study of OX40 agonist ivuxolimab in advanced cancers. Points from the study as a whole: At doses 0.1 to 3.0 mg/kg, CD4+ and CD8+ clones expanded. Relative to CD4+ cells, CD8+ T cells on average had more expanded clones.

Assay: immunoSEQ multiplex PCR; the TCRdb copy retains only in-frame clones and omits some. Altogether 55,000 to 65,000 clones are present, about 87% being singletons, with the ten largest covering roughly 1.9%. Worth noting for this clone: Its antigen is not identified.

The CDR3 has 16 amino acids. This clonotype was obtained from an adult with an advanced solid tumor such as melanoma, head and neck, liver or kidney cancer. This sample comprised CD4+ or CD8+ T cells sorted from blood, obtained in a trial of the OX40 agonist ivuxolimab. The chain is built from TRBV21-1 and TRBJ2-5. TRBV21-1 is designated a pseudogene. The CDR3 reads CASSKNGREHQETQYF. The CDR3, as DNA: TGTGCCAGCAGCAAGAACGGCCGTGAACATCAAGAGACCCAGTACTTC.